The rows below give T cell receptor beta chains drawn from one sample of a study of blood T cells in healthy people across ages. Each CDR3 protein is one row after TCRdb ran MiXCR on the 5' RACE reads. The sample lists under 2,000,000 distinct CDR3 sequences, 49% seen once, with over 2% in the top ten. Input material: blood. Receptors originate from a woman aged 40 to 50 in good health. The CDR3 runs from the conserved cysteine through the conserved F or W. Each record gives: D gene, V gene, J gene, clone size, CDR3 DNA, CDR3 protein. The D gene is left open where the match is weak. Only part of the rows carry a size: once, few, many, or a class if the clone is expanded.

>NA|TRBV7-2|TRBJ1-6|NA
TGTGCCAGCAGCCCCCGTCCCAGAGGGAATAATTCACCCCTCCACTTT
CASSPRPRGNNSPLHF
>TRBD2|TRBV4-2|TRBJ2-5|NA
TGTGCCAGCAGCCAAGATTTGGGGGGGCAAGAGACCCAGTACTTC
CASSQDLGGQETQYF
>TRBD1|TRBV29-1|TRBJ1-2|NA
TGCAGCGTCTCGGGGGGACAGGCCTCCTATGGCTACACCTTC
CSVSGGQASYGYTF
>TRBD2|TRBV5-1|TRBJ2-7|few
TGCGCCAGCAGCCACGGTAGCGGGAACTCCTACGAGCAGTACTTC
CASSHGSGNSYEQYF
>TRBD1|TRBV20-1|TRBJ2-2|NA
TGCAGTGTCCGGGACAGGAACACCGGGGAGCTGTTTTTT
CSVRDRNTGELFF
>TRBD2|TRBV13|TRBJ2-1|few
TGTGCCAGCAGCTTTATAGCGGGGGGGAGCTCCTACAATGAGCAGTTCTTC
CASSFIAGGSSYNEQFF
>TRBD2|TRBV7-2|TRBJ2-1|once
TGTGCCAGCAGCATCCTGGGACTAACGGCCTACAATGAGCAGTTCTTC
CASSILGLTAYNEQFF
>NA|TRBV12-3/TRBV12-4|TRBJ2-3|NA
TGTGCCAGCAGTTTAGAGGGGAGCGGCACAGATACGCAGTATTTT
CASSLEGSGTDTQYF
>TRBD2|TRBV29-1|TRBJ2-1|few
TGCAGCGGGGCTCCCGGGGGGAGCGCCTACAATGAGCAGTTCTTC
CSGAPGGSAYNEQFF
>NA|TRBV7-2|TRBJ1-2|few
TGTGCCAGCAGCTTAGACCAAGACAGGCCTTATGGCTACACCTTC
CASSLDQDRPYGYTF
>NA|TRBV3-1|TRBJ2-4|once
TGTGCCAGCAGCCAAGCTGGCGGAAGGGGGGCAACAAACATTCAGTACTTC
CASSQAGGRGATNIQYF
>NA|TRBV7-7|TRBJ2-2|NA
TGTGCTAGCAGTTCTCAAGGACAGCCCTTCACCGGGGAGCTGTTTTTT
CASSSQGQPFTGELFF
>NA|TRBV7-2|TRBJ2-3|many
TGTGCCAGCAGTTTAGGGGTTACGCAGTATTTT
CASSLGVTQYF
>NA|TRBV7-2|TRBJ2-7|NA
TGTGCCAGCAGCTCAAACGGCTACGAGCAGTACTTC
CASSSNGYEQYF
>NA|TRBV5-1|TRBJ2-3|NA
TGCGCCAGCAGCCGCGCCCCGACTAGTACAGATACGCAGTATTTT
CASSRAPTSTDTQYF
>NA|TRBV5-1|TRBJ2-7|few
TGCGCCAGCAGCCTCCCATCCATCCACGAGCAGTACTTC
CASSLPSIHEQYF
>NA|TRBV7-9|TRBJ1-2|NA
TGTGCCAGCAGCTCCGGGGCGGGGGGGTACTATGGCTACACCTTC
CASSSGAGGYYGYTF
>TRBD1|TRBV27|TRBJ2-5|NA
TGTGCCAGCAGTTTAACCCCAGGGGGTGCAGAGACCCAGTACTTC
CASSLTPGGAETQYF
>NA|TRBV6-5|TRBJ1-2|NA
TGTGCCAGCAGTTACGGGGCAGGGGAGGCTTTAGGGTATGGCTACACCTTC
CASSYGAGEALGYGYTF
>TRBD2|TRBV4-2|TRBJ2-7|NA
TGTGCCAGCAGCCAATATGGGGGGGGGAGTAACTACGAGCAGTACTTC
CASSQYGGGSNYEQYF
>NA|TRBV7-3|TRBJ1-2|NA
TGTGCCAGCAGCTTGGACAAGGGAGGGGGCTACACCTTC
CASSLDKGGGYTF
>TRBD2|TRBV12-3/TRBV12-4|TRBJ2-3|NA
TGTGCCAGCATCATTAGCGGGGGGCGCACAGATGCGCAGTATTTT
CASIISGGRTDAQYF
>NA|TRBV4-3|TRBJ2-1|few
TGCGCCAGCAGCCAAGACCTTATAGGGGGGGTGGGGAATGAGCAGTTCTTC
CASSQDLIGGVGNEQFF
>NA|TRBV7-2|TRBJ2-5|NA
TGTGCCAGCAGCTTTTATCAGTACCAAGAGACCCAGTACTTC
CASSFYQYQETQYF
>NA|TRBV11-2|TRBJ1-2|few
TGTGCCAGCAGCTTACAGGGCAGGGAGGATGGCTACACCTTC
CASSLQGREDGYTF
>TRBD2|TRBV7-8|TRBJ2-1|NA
TGTGCCAGCAAGGCCGGGGGGGCGTCCTACAATGAGCAGTTCTTC
CASKAGGASYNEQFF
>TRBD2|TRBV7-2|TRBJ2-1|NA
TGTGCCAGCAGCAAAGGCGCTAGCGGGGTTCGTTACAATGAGCAGTTCTTC
CASSKGASGVRYNEQFF
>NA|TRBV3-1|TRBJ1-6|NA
TGTGCCAGCAGCCAAGCAGGGAGTTCACCCCTCCACTTT
CASSQAGSSPLHF
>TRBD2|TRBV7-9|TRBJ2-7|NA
TGTGCCAGCAGCCCGGGACTAGGCACCTACGAGCAGTACTTC
CASSPGLGTYEQYF
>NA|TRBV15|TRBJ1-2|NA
TGTGCCACCAGCGGCGTTGAAGGGGCGGACTACGGCTACACCTTC
CATSGVEGADYGYTF
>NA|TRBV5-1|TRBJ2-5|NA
TGCGCCAGCAGCGTAAAGACAGGGAGGGAGACCCAGTACTTC
CASSVKTGRETQYF
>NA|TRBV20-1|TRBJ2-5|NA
TGCAGTGCTAGGAAGGGCCTAGGTAAAGAGACCCAGTACTTC
CSARKGLGKETQYF
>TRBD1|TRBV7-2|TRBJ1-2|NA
TGTGCCAGCAGCTTAGAACAGGGGGCGCATGGCTACACCTTC
CASSLEQGAHGYTF
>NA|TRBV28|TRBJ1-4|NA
TGTGCCAGCAGTACCCGCAGGGGAATCAGTGAAAAACTGTTTTTT
CASSTRRGISEKLFF
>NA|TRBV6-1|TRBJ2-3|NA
TGTGCCAGCAGTGGACTAGTCCGGGTAGCCACAGATACGCAGTATTTT
CASSGLVRVATDTQYF
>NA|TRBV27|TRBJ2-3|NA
TGTGCCGGCAGTTCTGTAGCGTCAGGCACAGATACGCAGTATTTT
CAGSSVASGTDTQYF
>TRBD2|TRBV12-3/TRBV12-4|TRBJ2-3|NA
TGTGCCAGCAGTTTAGCTAGCGGGGGGTCCTCTAGCACAGATACGCAGTATTTT
CASSLASGGSSSTDTQYF
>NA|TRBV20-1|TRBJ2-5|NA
TGCAGTGCGCCTTCCGACACCAACCAAGAGACCCAGTACTTC
CSAPSDTNQETQYF
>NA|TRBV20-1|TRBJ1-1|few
TGCAGTGCTAGAGATGATTTATGGGGAGGGAGCACTGAAGCTTTCTTT
CSARDDLWGGSTEAFF
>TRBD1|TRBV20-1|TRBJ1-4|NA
TGCAGTGCTCTAAGACAGGGCGGAAAACTGTTTTTT
CSALRQGGKLFF
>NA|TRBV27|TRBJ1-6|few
TGTGCCAGCAGTTTTAGAGGGGTAAATTCACCCCTCCACTTT
CASSFRGVNSPLHF
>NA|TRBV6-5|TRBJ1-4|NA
TGTGCCAGCAGAGAGACAGTCAGACTGTTTTTT
CASRETVRLFF
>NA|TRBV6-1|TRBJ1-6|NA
TGTGCCAGCAGCGCGGGGGGCTCACCCCTCCACTTT
CASSAGGSPLHF
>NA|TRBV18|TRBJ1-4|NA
TGTGCCAGCTCACCTAATCTCGGGGGTGAAAAACTGTTTTTT
CASSPNLGGEKLFF
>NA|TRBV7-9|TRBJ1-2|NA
TGTGCCAGCAGCTTATATGCCGGGGATGGCTACACCTTC
CASSLYAGDGYTF
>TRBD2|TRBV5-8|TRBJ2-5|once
TGTGCCAGCAGCTTCCATCGGACTAGCGCTAGCCAAGAGACCCAGTACTTC
CASSFHRTSASQETQYF
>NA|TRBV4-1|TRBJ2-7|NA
TGCGCCAGCAGCCAATCTAGGGGTGCTCTCCAGGACGAGCAGTACTTC
CASSQSRGALQDEQYF
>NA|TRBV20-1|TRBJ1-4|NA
TGCAGTGCTAGCAAATACAGGGCAACTAATGAAAAACTGTTTTTT
CSASKYRATNEKLFF
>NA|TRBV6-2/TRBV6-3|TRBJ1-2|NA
TGTGCCAGCAGAACAGACAGGAATTCTAACTATGGCTACACCTTC
CASRTDRNSNYGYTF
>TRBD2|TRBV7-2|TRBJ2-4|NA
TGTGTCAGCAGCCCGTCAGTCCCGGGACTAGCGGGAGGCTCGAACATTCAGTACTTC
CVSSPSVPGLAGGSNIQYF
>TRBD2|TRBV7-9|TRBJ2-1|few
TGTGCCAGCAGCCGGACTAGCGGGGGGGGAGAGGGGCAGTTCTTC
CASSRTSGGGEGQFF
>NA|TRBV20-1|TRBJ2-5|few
TGCAGTGCTACGGACCTTCAAGAGACCCAGTACTTC
CSATDLQETQYF
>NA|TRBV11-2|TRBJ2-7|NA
TGTGCCAGCAGCTTAGATCTATTGCGCGAGCAGTACTTC
CASSLDLLREQYF